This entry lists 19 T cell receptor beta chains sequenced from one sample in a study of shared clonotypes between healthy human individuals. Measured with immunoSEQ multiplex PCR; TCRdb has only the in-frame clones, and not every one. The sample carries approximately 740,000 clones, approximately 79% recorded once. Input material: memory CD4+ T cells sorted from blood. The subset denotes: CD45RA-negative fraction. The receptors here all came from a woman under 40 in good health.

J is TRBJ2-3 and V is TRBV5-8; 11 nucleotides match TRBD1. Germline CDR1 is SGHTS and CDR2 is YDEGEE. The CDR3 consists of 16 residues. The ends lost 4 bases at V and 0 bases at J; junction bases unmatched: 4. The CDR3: CASSVGQGVSTDTQYF. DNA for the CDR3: TGTGCCAGCAGCGTGGGACAGGGGGTTAGCACAGATACGCAGTATTTT. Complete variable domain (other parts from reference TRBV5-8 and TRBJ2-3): EAGVTQSPTHLIKTRGQQATLRCSPISGHTSVYWYQQALGLGLQFLLWYDEGEERNRGNFPPRFSGRQFPNYSSELNVNALELEDSALYLCASSVGQGVSTDTQYFGPGTRLTVL.

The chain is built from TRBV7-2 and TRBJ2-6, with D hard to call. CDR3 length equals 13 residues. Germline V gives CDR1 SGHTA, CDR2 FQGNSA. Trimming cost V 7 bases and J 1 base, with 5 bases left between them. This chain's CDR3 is CASKKSGANVLTF. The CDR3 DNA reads TGTGCCAGCAAGAAGTCTGGGGCCAACGTCCTGACTTTC.

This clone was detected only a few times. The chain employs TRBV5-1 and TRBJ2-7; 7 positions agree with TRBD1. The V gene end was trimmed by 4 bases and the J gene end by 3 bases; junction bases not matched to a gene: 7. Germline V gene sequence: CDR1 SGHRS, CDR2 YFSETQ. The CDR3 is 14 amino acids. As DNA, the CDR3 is TGCGCCAGCAGCATAGACAGGGCGTACTACGAGCAGTACTTC. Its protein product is CASSIDRAYYEQYF. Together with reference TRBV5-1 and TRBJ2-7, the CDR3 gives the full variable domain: KAGVTQTPRYLIKTRGQQVTLSCSPISGHRSVSWYQQTPGQGLQFLFEYFSETQRNKGNFPGRFSGRQFSNSRSEMNVSTLELGDSALYLCASSIDRAYYEQYFGPGTRLTVT.

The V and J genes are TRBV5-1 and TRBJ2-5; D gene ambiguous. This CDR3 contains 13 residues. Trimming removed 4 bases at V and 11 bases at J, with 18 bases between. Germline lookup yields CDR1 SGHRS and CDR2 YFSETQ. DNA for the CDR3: TGCGCCAGCAGCGTACAACCGGACGAGCAGCAGTACTTC. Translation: CASSVQPDEQQYF.

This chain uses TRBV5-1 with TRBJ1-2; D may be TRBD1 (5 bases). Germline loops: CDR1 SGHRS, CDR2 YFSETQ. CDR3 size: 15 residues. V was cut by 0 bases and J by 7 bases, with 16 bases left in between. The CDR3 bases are TGCGCCAGCAGCTTGGACGGCGTTGGGACTCTTGGCTACACCTTC. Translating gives CASSLDGVGTLGYTF.

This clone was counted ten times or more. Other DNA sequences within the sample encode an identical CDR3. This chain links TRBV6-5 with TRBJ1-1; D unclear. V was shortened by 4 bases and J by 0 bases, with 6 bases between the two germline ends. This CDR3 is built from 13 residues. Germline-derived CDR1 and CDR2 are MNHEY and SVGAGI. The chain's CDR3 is CASSSTVNTEAFF. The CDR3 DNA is TGTGCCAGCAGTTCCACAGTGAACACTGAAGCTTTCTTT.

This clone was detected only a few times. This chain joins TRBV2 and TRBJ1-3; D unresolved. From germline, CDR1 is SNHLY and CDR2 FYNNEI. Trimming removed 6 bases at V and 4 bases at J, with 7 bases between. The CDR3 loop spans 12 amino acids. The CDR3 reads CASRETGNTIYF. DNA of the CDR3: TGTGCCAGCAGGGAAACGGGAAACACCATATATTTT.

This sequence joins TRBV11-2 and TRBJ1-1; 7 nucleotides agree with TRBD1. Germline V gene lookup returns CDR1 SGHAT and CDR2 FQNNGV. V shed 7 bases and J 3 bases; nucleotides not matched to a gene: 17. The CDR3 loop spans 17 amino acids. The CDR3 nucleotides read TGTGCCAGCACCCCCAGGGGCTCAGGGGGGGCGTACACTGAAGCTTTCTTT. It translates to CASTPRGSGGAYTEAFF.

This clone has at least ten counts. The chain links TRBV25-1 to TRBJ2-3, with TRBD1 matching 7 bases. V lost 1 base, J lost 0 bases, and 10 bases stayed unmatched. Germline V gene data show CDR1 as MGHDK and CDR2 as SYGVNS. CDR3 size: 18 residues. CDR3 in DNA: TGTGCCAGCAGTGAATTGGGGACAGCGCGCACCAGCACAGATACGCAGTATTTT. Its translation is CASSELGTARTSTDTQYF.

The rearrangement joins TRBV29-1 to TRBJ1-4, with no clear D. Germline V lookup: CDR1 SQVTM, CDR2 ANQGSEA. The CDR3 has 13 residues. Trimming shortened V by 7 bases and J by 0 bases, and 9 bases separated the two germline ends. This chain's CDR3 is CSALDATNEKLFF. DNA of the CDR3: TGCAGCGCTTTAGACGCAACTAATGAAAAACTGTTTTTT.

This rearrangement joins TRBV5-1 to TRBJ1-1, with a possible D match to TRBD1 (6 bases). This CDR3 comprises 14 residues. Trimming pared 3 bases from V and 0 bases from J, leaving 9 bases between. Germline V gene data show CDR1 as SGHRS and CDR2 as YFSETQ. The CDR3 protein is CASSSGHMNTEAFF. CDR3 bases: TGCGCCAGCAGCTCGGGACATATGAACACTGAAGCTTTCTTT.

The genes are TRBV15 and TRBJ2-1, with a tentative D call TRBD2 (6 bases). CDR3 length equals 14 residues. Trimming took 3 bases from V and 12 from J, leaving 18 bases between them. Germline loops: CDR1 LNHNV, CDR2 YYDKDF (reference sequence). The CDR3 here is CATSSNSGPAGQFF. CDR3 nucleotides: TGTGCCACCAGCAGCAATAGCGGCCCCGCTGGGCAGTTCTTC.

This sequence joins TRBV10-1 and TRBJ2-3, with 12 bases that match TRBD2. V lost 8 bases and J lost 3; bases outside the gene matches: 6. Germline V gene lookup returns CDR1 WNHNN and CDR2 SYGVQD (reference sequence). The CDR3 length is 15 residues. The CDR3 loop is CASRLGTSGTDTQYF. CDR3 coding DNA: TGCGCCAGCCGTCTCGGGACTAGCGGGACAGATACGCAGTATTTT.

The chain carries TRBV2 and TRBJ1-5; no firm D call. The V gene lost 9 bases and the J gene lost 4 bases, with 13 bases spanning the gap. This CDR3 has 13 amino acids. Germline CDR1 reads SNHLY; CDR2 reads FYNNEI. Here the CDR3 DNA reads TGTGCCAGTCAACTGGGAAGAAATCAGCCCCAGCATTTT. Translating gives CASQLGRNQPQHF.

This CDR3 reads CASTRGRNYGYTF. The CDR3 bases are TGTGCCAGCACTCGGGGACGCAACTATGGCTACACCTTC. V usage is TRBV2 and J usage is TRBJ1-2, with a tentative D call TRBD1 (5 bases). There are 13 residues in the CDR3. Germline V gene data show CDR1 as SNHLY and CDR2 as FYNNEI. V was shortened by 7 bases and J by 2 bases, with 11 bases between the two germline ends.

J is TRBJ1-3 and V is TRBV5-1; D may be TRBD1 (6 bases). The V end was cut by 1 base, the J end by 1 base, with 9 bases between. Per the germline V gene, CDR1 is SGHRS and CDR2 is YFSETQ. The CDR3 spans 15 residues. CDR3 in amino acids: CASSLRGRSGNTIYF. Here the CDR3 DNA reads TGCGCCAGCAGCTTGAGGGGGAGATCTGGAAACACCATATATTTT.

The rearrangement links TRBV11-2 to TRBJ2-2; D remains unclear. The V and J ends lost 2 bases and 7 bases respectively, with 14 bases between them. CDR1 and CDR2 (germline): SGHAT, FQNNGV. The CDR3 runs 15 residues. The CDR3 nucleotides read TGTGCCAGCAGCTTAATTGGGGAATCGGGCGGGGAGCTGTTTTTT. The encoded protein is CASSLIGESGGELFF.

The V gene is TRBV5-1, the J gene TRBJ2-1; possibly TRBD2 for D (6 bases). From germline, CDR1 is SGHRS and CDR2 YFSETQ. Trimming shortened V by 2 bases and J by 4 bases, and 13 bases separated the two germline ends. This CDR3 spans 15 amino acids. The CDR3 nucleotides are TGCGCCAGCAGCTTTGCTAGCGCCGGGTACAATGAGCAGTTCTTC. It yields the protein CASSFASAGYNEQFF.

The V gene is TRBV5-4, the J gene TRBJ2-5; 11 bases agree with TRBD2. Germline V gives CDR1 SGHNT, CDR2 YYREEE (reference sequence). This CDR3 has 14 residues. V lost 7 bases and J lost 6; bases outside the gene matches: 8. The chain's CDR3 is CASQLAGVVKTQYF. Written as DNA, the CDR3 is TGTGCCAGCCAACTAGCGGGGGTAGTGAAGACCCAGTACTTC.